A single TCR beta chain is shown here with its context. This clone has a handful of counts. Its antigen remains undetermined. No clone much larger than this one lies a single base away; base qualities are absent. The cohort comprised approximately 700 healthy bone marrow donors. All cohort members were sampled while nominally healthy, although unrecorded immune exposures were likely present. The donor tested CMV seropositive and was one of the 289 seropositive cohort members. Each donor provided a peripheral blood sample, and peripheral blood mononuclear cells were used for TCR beta sequencing. The Qiagen DNeasy Blood Extraction Kit was used to extract genomic DNA from the blood cell samples. The sample belongs to a study of cytomegalovirus exposure and HLA in healthy donors (dated by TCRdb to about 2017). Concerning the study at large: An earlier analysis of about 530 of the donors reported about 280 Gb of sequence data and 117 million unique TCR beta sequences obtained from some 170 million T cells. Approximately 310 gigabases of sequencing data and tens of millions of unique TCR sequences were included in an early release covering about 620 HLA-typed donors. Of the roughly 400 genotyped donors, less than 90% were placed in the genetic ancestry cluster associated with self-reported Caucasian donors. The study aimed to test whether cataloging public T cell receptors could reveal signatures of past pathogen exposure. Using immunosequencing, the study profiled T cell repertoires from 640 or so subjects and related those repertoires to cytomegalovirus serostatus. In addition to the first cohort of 500 to 850 subjects, a separate validation cohort of under 150 different subjects was used. High-throughput TCR immunosequencing, statistical association of individual TCRs with disease status, and machine learning were combined to predict cytomegalovirus infection status. In a later analysis, previously published TCR beta repertoires from hundreds of donors were re-analyzed and high-resolution HLA genotyping was added so that TCR occurrence patterns could be studied. In the later analysis, no new phenotypic data were used to find candidate immune exposures; instead, reliance was placed on TCR beta sequences and their occurrence across donors. In an earlier analysis of several hundred of the donors, high-throughput TCR beta sequencing was used to judge whether each TCR beta V gene segment behaved as functional or pseudogenic. Donor age, sex, ethnicity and CMV serostatus were compiled alongside the repertoire data. A later genetic analysis used genome-wide SNP genotypes for about 55% of the 666 donors, treating that subset as a discovery cohort. Every repertoire in the discovery cohort had been generated on one and the same sequencing platform. Both class I and class II loci were covered by HLA typing, at four-digit resolution. Typing coverage varied by locus: about 629-640 donors for A, B, C, DRB1 and DQB1; approximately 500 for DQA1; 606 for DPA1; fewer than 480 for DPB1. Roughly five DR-DQ haplotypes were handled as single units for association and clustering because linkage in the cohort was strong. On average, roughly 250,000 unique TCR beta nucleotide sequences were sequenced per donor among roughly 430 genotyped donors of the cohort, with 15% to 20% of those sequences being non-productive.

Paper-wide results and their limitations: A further reported finding was that TCR beta sequences accurately predicted the HLA-A and HLA-B alleles for most subjects in the first cohort. Correlated functional status among segregating V segments might be attributable to linkage disequilibrium, but an unknown experimental factor could not be ruled out. While some public TCRs were present in many individuals, most TCR sequences turned up only very rarely across donors. A cluster of highly shared sequence variants was judged likely to represent a technical artifact of the sequencing pipeline. The presence/absence analyses assumed that sequencing depth was roughly uniform across donors, and that assumption may not be true. Approximately 18 rarely observed V segments, including chromosome 9 orphons, were excluded from the earlier analysis of about 600 of the donors because counts were too low. This cohort had only TCR beta chains sequenced, and the lack of alpha or paired-chain data limited which features could be detected. A later analysis found that HLA-associated TCR beta chains were more clonally expanded and had lower generation probabilities than equally common non-associated chains. The only immune exposure information available for the cohort was CMV serostatus. In a later analysis, most CMV-associated TCR beta chains were found to appear HLA-restricted, with HLA associations seemingly driven largely by CMV exposure. In a later genetic analysis, a missense DCLRE1C variant was associated with V-gene and J-gene trimming of TCR beta chains, and the association was replicated in an independent cohort. The authors suggested that the approach could potentially be generalized to other disease states and immunological phenotypes. Assigning TCR associations to individual alleles was difficult when HLA alleles, especially DR and DQ, strongly co-occurred. A few of the identified cytomegalovirus-associated TCR beta chains were confirmed in vitro to be specific for cytomegalovirus antigens. In both the original and validation cohorts, the classifier was reported to diagnose cytomegalovirus status with high specificity and sensitivity. A later analysis found that TCR association rates varied across HLA loci, with DRB1 alleles showing the most associated TCRs and HLA-C alleles the fewest. The study gave a list of about 150 TCR beta chains associated with cytomegalovirus. Because HLA typing was unavailable for some donors at each locus, only the typed subset was used in association tests. In an earlier analysis of a few hundred of the donors, most TCR beta V segments were observed in productive rearrangements about 90% or about 30% of the time, broadly matching IMGT annotations. In a later genetic analysis, fewer N-insertions in productive TCRs were reported among donors in an Asian-associated ancestry cluster than the 666-donor mean. Several of the top co-occurrence clusters appeared to be linked to parvovirus B19, influenza, CMV and Epstein-Barr virus, according to a later analysis. Some IMGT-functional V segments, including TRBV6-2 and TRBV6-3, could not be told apart with the 87-base-pair reads, so those segments were excluded. A later analysis associated approximately 17,000 TCR beta sequences with specific HLA alleles at a false discovery rate of 0.05.

Including the terminal cysteine and phenylalanine, the CDR3 comprises 19 residues. Only the CDR3 DNA stays, 57 bases, in frame from base 1. Trimming accounts for 3 bases at V and 6 bases at J, while the number of junction bases matched to no gene is 21. CDR1 and CDR2, looked up from the germline V gene, are SGHAT and FQNNGV. The library was produced with the immunoSEQ multiplex PCR assay. For the multiplex PCR, a mixture combining 60 forward primers for TCR Vbeta segments and 13 reverse primers for TCR Jbeta segments was used. Amplification of the CDR3 region of rearranged TCR beta genes was performed with a multiplex PCR assay on genomic DNA. On the Illumina HiSeq System, the amplified TCR beta libraries were sequenced as 87-base-pair reads. The study's processing was this. Across the 500 to 700 repertoires, a later analysis counted tens of millions of unique TCR beta chains, 9.5 million to 12 million of which were shared by at least two donors. Raw reads were error-corrected and collapsed into unique sequences with a nearest-neighbor algorithm that merged closely related sequences to remove PCR and sequencing errors. V, D and J gene segments were assigned by aligning CDR3 sequences to IMGT reference sequences. For a sequence to be retained, a match of at least six nucleotides to both a V gene segment and a J gene segment was required. A rearrangement was called productive if the CDR3 had no stop codons and remained in frame with V and J, and every other rearrangement was called non-productive. CDR3 was defined by IMGT convention, running from the second conserved V-encoded cysteine to the conserved J-encoded phenylalanine. In an earlier analysis of more than 550 of the donors, sequences lacking an unambiguous match to a single V gene segment were excluded. An earlier analysis of some 500 of the donors classified V segments as functional when productive rearrangements were above 56.7% and as segregating when the standard deviation between donors was above 5%. To diagnose cytomegalovirus status from the catalog of TCR beta chain sequences, a statistical classification framework was built. V and J gene assignment, in a later analysis, came from comparing TCR nucleotide sequences with IMGT/GENE-DB human TR gene sequences. A later analysis assigned CDR3 sequences and most-parsimonious VDJ recombination scenarios with the TCRdist pipeline. In a later analysis, each TCR beta chain was defined by its CDR3 amino acid sequence together with its V-gene family, and reads without a unique V-gene family were excluded. A later analysis removed 592 highly shared, low-generation-probability nucleotide sequences to deal with suspected cross-contamination and a sequencing artifact. A later analysis calculated a clonal expansion index for each public chain from normalized within-repertoire ranks of inferred template counts. A later analysis computed generation probabilities with a VDJ recombination model fitted to out-of-frame rearrangements, and checked the results against IGoR. In a later analysis, hypergeometric tests were used to score TCR-TCR, TCR-HLA and TCR-CMV co-occurrence, with a repertoire-size bias correction applied to TCR pairs. A later analysis estimated false discovery rates by permuting HLA or CMV assignments 20 times. In a later analysis, co-occurring TCRs were grouped using DBSCAN, with TCRdist sequence similarity added in when clustering inside HLA-allele-positive subsets. For co-occurrence clustering, repertoires with fewer than 30,000 or more than 120,000 public chains were excluded, along with about five repertoires with anomalous nucleotide sharing. TCRdb limited this immuneACCESS table to in-frame rearrangements with V and J called. A share of clones is missing; checked studies link under half to unresolved V genes, and the rest is unexplained. That table furnishes V, J and clone size, whereas the DNA furnished D and trimming. Within this sample are more than 75,000 clones, with roughly 70% of them counted one time only. The ten top clones hold 9.1% of the sample.

Recombination joined TRBV11-2 with TRBJ1-1; 8 nucleotides in the junction match TRBD1. The sample was PBMCs. The TCR originated in a man between 35 and 55 years old in good health and CMV-seropositive. The CDR3 region has the sequence CASSLYRTGIQGVRAEAFF. Here is the DNA: TGTGCCAGCAGCTTGTACCGGACAGGGATCCAGGGAGTACGAGCTGAAGCTTTCTTT.